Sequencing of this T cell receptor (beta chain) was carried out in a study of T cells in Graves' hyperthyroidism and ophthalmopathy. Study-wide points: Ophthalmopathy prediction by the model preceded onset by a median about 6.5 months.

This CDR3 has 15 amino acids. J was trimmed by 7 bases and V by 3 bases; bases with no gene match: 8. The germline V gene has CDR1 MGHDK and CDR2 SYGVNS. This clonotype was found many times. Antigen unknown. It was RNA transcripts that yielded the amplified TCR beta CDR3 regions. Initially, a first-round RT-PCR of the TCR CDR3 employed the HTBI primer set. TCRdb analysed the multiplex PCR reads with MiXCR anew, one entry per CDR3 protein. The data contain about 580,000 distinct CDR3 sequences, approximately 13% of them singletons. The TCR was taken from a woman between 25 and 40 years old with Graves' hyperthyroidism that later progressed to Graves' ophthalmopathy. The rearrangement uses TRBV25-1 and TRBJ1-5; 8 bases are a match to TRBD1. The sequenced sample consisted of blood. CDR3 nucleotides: TGTGCCAGCAGTGATACCCAGGGGGCTCAGCAGCCCCAGCATTTT. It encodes CASSDTQGAQQPQHF.